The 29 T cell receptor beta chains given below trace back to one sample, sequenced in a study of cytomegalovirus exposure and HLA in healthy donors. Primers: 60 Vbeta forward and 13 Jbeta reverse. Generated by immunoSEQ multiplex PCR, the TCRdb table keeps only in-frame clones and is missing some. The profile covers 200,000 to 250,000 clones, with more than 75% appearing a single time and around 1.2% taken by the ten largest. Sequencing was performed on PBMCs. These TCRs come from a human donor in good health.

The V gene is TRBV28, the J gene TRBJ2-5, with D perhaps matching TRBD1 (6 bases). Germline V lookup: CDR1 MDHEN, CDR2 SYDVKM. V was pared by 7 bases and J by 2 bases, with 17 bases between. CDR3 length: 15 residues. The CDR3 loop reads CASKTTGAYQETQYF. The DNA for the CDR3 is TGTGCCAGCAAAACGACAGGAGCTTATCAAGAGACCCAGTACTTC.

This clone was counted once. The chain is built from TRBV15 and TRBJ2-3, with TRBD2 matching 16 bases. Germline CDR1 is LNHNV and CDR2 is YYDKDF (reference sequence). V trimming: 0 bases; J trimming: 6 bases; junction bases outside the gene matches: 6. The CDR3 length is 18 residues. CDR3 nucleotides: TGTGCCACCAGCAGAGATCTCGGGACTAGCGGGAGGGATGATACGCAGTATTTT. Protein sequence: CATSRDLGTSGRDDTQYF.

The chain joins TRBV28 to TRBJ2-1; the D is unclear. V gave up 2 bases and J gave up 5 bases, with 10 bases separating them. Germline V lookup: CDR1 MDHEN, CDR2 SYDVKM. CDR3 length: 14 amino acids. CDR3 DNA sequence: TGTGCCAGCAGTTTACGAGTAGAAAACAATGAGCAGTTCTTC. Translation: CASSLRVENNEQFF.

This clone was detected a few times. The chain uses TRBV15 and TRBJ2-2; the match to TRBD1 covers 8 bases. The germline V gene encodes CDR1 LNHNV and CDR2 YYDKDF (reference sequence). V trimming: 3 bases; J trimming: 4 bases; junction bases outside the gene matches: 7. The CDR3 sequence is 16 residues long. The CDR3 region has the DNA TGTGCCACCAGCAGGCCAGGACAGGGTATCACCGGGGAGCTGTTTTTT. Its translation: CATSRPGQGITGELFF. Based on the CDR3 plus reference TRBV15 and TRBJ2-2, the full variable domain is DAMVIQNPRYQVTQFGKPVTLSCSQTLNHNVMYWYQQKSSQAPKLLFHYYDKDFNNEADTPDNFQSRRPNTSFCFLDIRSPGLGDTAMYLCATSRPGQGITGELFFGEGSRLTVL.

The CDR3 nucleotides read TGTGCCATCAGTCGAGGGACACTCGGACAGGGTAACTACGAGCAGTACTTC. As protein: CAISRGTLGQGNYEQYF. This chain joins TRBV10-3 and TRBJ2-7, with 8 positions matching TRBD1. Germline loops: CDR1 ENHRY, CDR2 SYGVKD. The CDR3 length is 17 residues. V dropped 5 bases and J dropped 3; count of bases not matched to a gene: 15.

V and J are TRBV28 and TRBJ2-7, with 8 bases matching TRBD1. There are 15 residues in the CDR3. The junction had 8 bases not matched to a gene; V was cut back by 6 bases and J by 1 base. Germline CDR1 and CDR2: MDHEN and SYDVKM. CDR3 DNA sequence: TGTGCCAGCAGCCACGGACAGGGTATTTCCTACGAGCAGTACTTC. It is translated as CASSHGQGISYEQYF.

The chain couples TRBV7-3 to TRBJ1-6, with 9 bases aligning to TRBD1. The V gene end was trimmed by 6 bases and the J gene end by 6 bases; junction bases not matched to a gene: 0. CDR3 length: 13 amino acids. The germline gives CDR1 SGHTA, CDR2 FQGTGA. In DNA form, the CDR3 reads TGTGCCAGCAGGGACAGGGGTAATTCACCCCTCCACTTT. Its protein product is CASRDRGNSPLHF.

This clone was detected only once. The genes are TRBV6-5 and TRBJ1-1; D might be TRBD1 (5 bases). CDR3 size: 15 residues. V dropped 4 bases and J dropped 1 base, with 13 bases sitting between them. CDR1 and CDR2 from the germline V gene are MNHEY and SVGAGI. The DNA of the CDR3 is TGTGCCAGCAGTTTCGGGGGGGGGTCGAACACTGAAGCTTTCTTT. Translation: CASSFGGGSNTEAFF.

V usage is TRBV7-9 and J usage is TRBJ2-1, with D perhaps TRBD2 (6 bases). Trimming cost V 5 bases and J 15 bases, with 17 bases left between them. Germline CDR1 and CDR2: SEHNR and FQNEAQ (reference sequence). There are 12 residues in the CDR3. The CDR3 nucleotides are TGTGCCAGCAGCGCATCTGACGGGAGACGGTTCTTC. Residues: CASSASDGRRFF.

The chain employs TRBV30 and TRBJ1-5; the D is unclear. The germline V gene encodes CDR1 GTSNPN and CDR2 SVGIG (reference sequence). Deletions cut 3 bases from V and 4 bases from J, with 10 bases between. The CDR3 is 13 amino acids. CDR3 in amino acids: CAWSQGGNQPQHF. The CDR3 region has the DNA TGTGCCTGGAGCCAAGGCGGGAATCAGCCCCAGCATTTT.

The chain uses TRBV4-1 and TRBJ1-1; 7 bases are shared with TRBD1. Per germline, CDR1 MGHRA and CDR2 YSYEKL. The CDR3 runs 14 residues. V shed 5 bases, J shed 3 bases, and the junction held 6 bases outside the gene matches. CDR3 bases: TGCGCCAGCAGCGCACCGGGACAGTACACTGAAGCTTTCTTT. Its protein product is CASSAPGQYTEAFF.

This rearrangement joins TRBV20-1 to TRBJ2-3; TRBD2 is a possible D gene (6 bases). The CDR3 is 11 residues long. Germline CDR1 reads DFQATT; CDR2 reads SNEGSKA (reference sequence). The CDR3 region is CGLEGRDTQYF. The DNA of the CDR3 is TGCGGCCTAGAGGGGAGGGATACGCAGTATTTT.

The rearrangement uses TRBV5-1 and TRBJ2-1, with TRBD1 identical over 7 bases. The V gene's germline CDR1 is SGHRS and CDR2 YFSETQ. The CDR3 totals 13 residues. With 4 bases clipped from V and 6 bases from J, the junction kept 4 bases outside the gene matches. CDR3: CASSPGQFNEQFF. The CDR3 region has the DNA TGCGCCAGCAGCCCGGGACAGTTCAATGAGCAGTTCTTC.

The CDR3 coding sequence is TGTGCCAGCAGTTCCGCGACAGACAGGGTTGGCGAGCAGTACTTC. Residues: CASSSATDRVGEQYF. This chain uses TRBV6-5 with TRBJ2-5, with 7 bases fitting TRBD1. The J call may be incorrect, as the DNA end agrees better with TRBJ2-7. The CDR3 length is 15 residues. Germline assignment: CDR1 MNHEY and CDR2 SVGAGI.

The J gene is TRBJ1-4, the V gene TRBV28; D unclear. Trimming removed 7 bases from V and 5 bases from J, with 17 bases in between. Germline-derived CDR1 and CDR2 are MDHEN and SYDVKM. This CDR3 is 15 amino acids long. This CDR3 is CASTPALGVNEKLFF. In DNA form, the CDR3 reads TGTGCCAGCACCCCTGCCCTAGGCGTGAATGAAAAACTGTTTTTT.

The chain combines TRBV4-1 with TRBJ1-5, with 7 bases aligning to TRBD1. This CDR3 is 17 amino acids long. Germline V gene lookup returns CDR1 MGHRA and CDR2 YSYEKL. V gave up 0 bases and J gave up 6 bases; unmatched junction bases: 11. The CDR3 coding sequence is TGCGCCAGCAGCCAAGAAGGGTGGCAGGGGGGAGGTCAGCCCCAGCATTTT. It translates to CASSQEGWQGGGQPQHF.

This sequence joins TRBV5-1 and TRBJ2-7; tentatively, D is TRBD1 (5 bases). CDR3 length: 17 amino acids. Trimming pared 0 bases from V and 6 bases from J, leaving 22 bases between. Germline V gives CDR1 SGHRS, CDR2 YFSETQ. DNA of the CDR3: TGCGCCAGCAGCTTGGATCCAGGGAAGTTCCTCCAAGGCGAGCAGTACTTC. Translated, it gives CASSLDPGKFLQGEQYF.

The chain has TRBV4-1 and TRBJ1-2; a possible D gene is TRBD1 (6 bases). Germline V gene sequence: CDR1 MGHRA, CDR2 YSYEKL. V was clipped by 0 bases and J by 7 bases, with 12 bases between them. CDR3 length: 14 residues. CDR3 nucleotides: TGCGCCAGCAGCCAAGATCTCCAGGGGATTGGCTACACCTTC. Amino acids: CASSQDLQGIGYTF.

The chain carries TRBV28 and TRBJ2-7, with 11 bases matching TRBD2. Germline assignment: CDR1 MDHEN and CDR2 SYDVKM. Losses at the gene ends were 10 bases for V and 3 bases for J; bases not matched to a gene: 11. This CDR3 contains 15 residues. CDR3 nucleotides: TGTGCCACCCTACCGCAAACTAGCGGGAGCTACGAGCAGTACTTC. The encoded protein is CATLPQTSGSYEQYF.

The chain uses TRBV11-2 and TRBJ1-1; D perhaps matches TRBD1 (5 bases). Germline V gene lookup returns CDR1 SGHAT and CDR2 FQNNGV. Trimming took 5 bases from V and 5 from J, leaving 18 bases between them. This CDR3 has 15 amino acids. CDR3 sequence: CASSPRQKVGTEAFF. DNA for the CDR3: TGTGCCAGCAGCCCCCGACAGAAGGTAGGGACTGAAGCTTTCTTT.

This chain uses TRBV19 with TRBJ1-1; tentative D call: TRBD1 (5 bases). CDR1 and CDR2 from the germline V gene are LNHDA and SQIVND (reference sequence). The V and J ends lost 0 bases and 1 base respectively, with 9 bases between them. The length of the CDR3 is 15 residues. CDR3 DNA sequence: TGTGCCAGTAGTATAGAAGGCAGGGCGAACACTGAAGCTTTCTTT. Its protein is CASSIEGRANTEAFF.

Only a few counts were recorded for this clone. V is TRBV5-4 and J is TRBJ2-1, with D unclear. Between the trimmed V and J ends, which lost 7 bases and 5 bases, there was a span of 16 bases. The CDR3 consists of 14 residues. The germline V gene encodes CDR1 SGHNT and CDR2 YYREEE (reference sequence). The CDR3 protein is CASGGMTGNNEQFF. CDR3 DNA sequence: TGTGCCAGCGGTGGTATGACTGGAAACAATGAGCAGTTCTTC.

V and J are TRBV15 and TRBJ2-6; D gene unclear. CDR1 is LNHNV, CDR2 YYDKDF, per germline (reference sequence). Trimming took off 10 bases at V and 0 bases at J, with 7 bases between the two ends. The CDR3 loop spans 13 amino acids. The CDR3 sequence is CAIRSSGANVLTF. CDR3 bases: TGTGCCATCCGGAGCTCTGGGGCCAACGTCCTGACTTTC.

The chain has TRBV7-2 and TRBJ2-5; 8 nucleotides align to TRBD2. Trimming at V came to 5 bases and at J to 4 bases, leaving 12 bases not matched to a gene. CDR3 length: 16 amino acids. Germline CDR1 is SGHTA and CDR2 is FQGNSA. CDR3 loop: CASSRTLLAAGETQYF. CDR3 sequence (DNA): TGTGCCAGCAGCCGAACCCTACTAGCGGCAGGAGAGACCCAGTACTTC.

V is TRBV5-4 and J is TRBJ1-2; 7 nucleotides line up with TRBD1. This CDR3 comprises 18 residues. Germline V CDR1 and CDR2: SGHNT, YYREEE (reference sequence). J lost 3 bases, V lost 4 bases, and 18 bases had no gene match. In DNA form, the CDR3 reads TGTGCCAGCAGCCCGGCTCGGGACAGATTTAGGTTGGACTATGGCTACACCTTC. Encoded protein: CASSPARDRFRLDYGYTF.

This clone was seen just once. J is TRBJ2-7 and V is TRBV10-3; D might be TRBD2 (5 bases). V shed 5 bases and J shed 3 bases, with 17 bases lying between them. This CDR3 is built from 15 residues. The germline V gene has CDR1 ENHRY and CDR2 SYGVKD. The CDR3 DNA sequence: TGTGCCATCAGTTCCGAGGGTAAGGGTTACTACGAGCAGTACTTC. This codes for CAISSEGKGYYEQYF.

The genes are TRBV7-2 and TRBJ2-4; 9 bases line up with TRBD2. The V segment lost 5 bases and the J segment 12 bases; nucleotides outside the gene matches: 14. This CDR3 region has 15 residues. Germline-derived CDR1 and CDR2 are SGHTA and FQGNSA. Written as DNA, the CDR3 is TGTGCCAGCAGCCAAAGAACCACCGGGACTAGCACTCAGTACTTC. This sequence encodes CASSQRTTGTSTQYF.

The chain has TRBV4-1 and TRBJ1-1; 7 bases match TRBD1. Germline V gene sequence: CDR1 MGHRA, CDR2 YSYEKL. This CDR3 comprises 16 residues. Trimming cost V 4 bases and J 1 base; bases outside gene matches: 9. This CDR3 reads CASSPVPGQRNTEAFF. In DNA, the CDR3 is TGCGCCAGCAGCCCAGTTCCGGGACAGAGGAACACTGAAGCTTTCTTT.

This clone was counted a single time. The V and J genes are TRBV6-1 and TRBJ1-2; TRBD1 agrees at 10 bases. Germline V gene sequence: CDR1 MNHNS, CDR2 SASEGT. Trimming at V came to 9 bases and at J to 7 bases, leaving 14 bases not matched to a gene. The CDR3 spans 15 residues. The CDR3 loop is CASSRQGAPGGGYTF. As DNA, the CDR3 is TGTGCCAGTTCGAGACAGGGGGCCCCTGGGGGTGGCTACACCTTC.